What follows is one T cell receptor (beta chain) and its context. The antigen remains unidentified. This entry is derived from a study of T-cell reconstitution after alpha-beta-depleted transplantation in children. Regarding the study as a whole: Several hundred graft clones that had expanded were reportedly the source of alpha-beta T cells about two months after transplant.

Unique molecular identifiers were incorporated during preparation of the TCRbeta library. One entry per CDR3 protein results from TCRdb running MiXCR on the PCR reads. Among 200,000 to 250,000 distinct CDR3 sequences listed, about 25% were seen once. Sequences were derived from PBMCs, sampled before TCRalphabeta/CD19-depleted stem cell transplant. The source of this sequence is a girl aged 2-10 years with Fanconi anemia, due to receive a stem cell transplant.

This CDR3 is CASTSSGTGPYEQYF. In DNA form, the CDR3 reads TGTGCCAGCACCTCATCCGGGACTGGCCCCTACGAGCAGTACTTC. This chain links TRBV28 with TRBJ2-7; possibly TRBD2 for D (6 bases). The CDR3 is made up of 15 amino acids. Germline V gene data show CDR1 as MDHEN and CDR2 as SYDVKM. V shed 7 bases and J shed 2 bases, with 18 bases lying between them.